This T cell receptor (beta chain) was captured in a study of blood T cell repertoires in COVID-19. As for the study in general: Sites in the United States, Italy and Spain provided acute and convalescent COVID-19 samples.

Using immunoSEQ multiplex PCR, the repertoire was profiled, and TCRdb retains in-frame clones only, with some absent. Seen here are over 85,000 clones, just under 85% observed once, and the top ten hold just under 10%. Sequencing input: peripheral blood. The receptor comes from a man aged 35-49 years with active or convalescent COVID-19.

In DNA form, the CDR3 reads TGCGCCAGCAGCTTGGGGCTCTTAGCGGGTAGTGACACCGGGGAGCTGTTTTTT. Protein product: CASSLGLLAGSDTGELFF. The rearrangement joins TRBV5-1 to TRBJ2-2; 7 bases agree with TRBD2. V dropped 0 bases and J dropped 3; count of bases not matched to a gene: 11. The CDR3 spans 18 residues. Germline V lookup: CDR1 SGHRS, CDR2 YFSETQ.